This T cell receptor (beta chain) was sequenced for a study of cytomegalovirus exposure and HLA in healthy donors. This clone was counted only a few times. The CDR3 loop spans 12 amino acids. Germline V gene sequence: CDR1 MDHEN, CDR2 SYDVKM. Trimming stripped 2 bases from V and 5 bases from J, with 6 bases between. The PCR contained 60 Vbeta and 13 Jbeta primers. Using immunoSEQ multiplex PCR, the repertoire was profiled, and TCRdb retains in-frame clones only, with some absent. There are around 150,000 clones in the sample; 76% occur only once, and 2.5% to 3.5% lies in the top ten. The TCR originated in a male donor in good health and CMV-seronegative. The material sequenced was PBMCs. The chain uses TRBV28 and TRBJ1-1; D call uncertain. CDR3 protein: CASSLPLTEAFF. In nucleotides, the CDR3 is TGTGCCAGCAGTTTACCGCTAACTGAAGCTTTCTTT.